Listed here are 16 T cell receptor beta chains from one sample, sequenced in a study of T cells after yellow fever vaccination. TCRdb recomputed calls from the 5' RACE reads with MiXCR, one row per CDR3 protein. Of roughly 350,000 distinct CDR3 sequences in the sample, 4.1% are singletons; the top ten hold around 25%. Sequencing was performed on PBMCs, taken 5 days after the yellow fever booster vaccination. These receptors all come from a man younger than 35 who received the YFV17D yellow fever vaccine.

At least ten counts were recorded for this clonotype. CDR3 coding DNA: TGTGCCAGCAGCTTGGCCACGGGGGGAGGGTCCAAAAACATTCAGTACTTC. Amino acid sequence: CASSLATGGGSKNIQYF. V and J are TRBV5-6 and TRBJ2-4, with 7 bases that match TRBD2. Germline V CDR1 and CDR2: SGHDT, YYEEEE. J gave up 2 bases and V 0 bases, and 8 bases lay outside the gene matches. The CDR3 extends over 17 amino acids.

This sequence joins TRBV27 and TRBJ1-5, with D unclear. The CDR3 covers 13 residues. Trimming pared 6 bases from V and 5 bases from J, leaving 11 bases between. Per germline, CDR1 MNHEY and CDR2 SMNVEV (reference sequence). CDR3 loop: CASSWAPHQPQHF. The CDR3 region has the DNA TGTGCCAGCAGCTGGGCCCCTCATCAGCCCCAGCATTTT.

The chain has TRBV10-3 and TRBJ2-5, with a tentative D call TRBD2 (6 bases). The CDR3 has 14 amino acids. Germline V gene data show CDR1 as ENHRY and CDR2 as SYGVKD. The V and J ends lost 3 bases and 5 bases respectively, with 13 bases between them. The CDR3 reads CAISEAGKTETQYF. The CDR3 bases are TGTGCCATCAGTGAAGCGGGTAAAACGGAGACCCAGTACTTC.

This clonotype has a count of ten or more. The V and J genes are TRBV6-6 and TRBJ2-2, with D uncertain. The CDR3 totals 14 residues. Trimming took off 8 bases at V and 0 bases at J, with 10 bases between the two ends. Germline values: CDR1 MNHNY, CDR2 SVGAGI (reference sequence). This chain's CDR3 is CASHLGTNTGELFF. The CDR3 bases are TGTGCCAGCCACCTTGGCACGAACACCGGGGAGCTGTTTTTT.

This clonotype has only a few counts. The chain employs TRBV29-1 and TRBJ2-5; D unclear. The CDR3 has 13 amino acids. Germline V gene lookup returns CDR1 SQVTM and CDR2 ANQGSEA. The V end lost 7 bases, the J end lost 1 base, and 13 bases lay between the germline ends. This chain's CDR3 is CSAESLFQETQYF. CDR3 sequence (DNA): TGCAGCGCCGAAAGTCTGTTCCAAGAGACCCAGTACTTC.

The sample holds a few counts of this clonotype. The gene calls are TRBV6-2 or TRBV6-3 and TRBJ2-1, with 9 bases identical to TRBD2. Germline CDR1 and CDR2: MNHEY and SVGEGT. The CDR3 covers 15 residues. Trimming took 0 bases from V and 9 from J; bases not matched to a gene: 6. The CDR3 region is CASSYSPSGVGEQFF. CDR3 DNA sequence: TGTGCCAGCAGTTACTCTCCTAGCGGGGTGGGTGAGCAGTTCTTC.

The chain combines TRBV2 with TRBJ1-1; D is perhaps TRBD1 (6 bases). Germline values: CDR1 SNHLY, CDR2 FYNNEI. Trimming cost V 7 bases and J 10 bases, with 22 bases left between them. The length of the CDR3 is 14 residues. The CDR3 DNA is TGTGCCAGCATCAAAGGGGATGGGGGCCCAGCAGCTTTCTTT. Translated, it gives CASIKGDGGPAAFF.

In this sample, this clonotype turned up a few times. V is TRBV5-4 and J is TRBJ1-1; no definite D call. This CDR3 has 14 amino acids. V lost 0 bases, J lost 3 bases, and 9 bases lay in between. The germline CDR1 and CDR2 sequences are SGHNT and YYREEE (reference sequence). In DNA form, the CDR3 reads TGTGCCAGCAGCTTGGCCGGTAGATACACTGAAGCTTTCTTT. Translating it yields CASSLAGRYTEAFF.

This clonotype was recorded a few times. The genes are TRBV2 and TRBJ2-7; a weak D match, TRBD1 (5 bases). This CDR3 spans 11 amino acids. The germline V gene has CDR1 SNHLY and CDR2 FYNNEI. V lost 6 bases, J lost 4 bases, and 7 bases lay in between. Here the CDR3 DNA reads TGTGCCAGCAGACAGGAATACGAGCAGTACTTC. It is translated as CASRQEYEQYF.

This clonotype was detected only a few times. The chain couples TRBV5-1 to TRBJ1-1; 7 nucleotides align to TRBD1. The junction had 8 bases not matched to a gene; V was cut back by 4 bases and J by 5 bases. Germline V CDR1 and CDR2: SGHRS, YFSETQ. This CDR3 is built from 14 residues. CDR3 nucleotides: TGCGCCAGCAGCCACAGGGGTGTAGGTACTGAAGCTTTCTTT. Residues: CASSHRGVGTEAFF.

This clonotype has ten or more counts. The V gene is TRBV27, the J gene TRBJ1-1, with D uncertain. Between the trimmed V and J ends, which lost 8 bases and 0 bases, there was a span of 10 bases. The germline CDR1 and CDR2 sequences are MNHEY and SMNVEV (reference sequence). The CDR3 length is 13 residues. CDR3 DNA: TGTGCCAGCCAACAAGTCCTGAACACTGAAGCTTTCTTT. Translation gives CASQQVLNTEAFF.

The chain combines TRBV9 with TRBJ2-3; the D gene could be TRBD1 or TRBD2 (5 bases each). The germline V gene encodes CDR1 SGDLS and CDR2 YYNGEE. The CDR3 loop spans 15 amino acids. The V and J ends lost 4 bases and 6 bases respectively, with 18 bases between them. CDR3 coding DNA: TGTGCCAGCAGCCTCACTTCCGGGACCCTCGATACGCAGTATTTT. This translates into CASSLTSGTLDTQYF.

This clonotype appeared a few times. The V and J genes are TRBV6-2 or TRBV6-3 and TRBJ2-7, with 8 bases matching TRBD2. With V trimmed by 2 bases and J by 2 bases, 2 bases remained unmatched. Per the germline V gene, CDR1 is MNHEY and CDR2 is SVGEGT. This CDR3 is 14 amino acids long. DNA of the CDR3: TGTGCCAGCAGTTACGCGGGGGGACCCTACGAGCAGTACTTC. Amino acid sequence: CASSYAGGPYEQYF.

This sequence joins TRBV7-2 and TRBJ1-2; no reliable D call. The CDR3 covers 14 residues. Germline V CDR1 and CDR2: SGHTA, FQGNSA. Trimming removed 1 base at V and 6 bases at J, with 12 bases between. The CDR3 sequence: CASSLGSFGHGYTF. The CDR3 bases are TGTGCCAGCAGCTTAGGCTCCTTCGGGCATGGCTACACCTTC.

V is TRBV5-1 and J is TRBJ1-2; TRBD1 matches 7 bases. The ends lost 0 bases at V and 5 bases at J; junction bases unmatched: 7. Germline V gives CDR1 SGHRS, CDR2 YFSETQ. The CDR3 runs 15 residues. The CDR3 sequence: CASSLGFGTAYGYTF. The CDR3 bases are TGCGCCAGCAGCTTGGGTTTTGGGACAGCTTATGGCTACACCTTC.

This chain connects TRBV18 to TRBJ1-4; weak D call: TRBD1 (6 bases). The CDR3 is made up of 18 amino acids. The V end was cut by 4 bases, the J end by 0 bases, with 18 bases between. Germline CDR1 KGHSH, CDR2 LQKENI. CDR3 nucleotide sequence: TGTGCCAGCTCACGGTTACAGGGAGTCTTAGCAACTAATGAAAAACTGTTTTTT. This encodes CASSRLQGVLATNEKLFF.